These 10 T cell receptor beta chains originate from one sample sequenced in a study of technical replicates of blood from several donors. Clones were read by immunoSEQ multiplex PCR, and TCRdb kept only the in-frame ones, dropping some. The table has some 91,000 clones, approximately 95% seen once. Sequencing was carried out using T cells isolated from PBMCs. The receptor source for this set is a human donor in good health.

The V call is TRBV4-1, the J call TRBJ1-3, with D possibly being TRBD1 (6 bases). Germline CDR1 is MGHRA and CDR2 is YSYEKL. The CDR3 extends over 18 amino acids. Trimming stripped 1 base from V and 1 base from J, with 17 bases between. CDR3 coding DNA: TGCGCCAGCAGCCAAGGAGGACAGAGGGGAAGTTCTGGAAACACCATATATTTT. This translates into CASSQGGQRGSSGNTIYF.

The gene calls are TRBV7-7 and TRBJ2-5; D is possibly TRBD2 (6 bases). The V gene's germline CDR1 is SSHAT and CDR2 FNYEAQ (reference sequence). This CDR3 spans 14 amino acids. Trimming left V 1 base short and J 6 bases short, with 12 bases between. The CDR3 is CASSLDHGGKTQYF. Written as DNA, the CDR3 is TGTGCCAGCAGCTTAGATCATGGGGGGAAGACCCAGTACTTC.

V is TRBV30 and J is TRBJ1-2; D perhaps matches TRBD1 (6 bases). Germline assignment: CDR1 GTSNPN and CDR2 SVGIG (reference sequence). This CDR3 region has 17 residues. V was cut by 2 bases and J by 5 bases, with 24 bases left in between. The CDR3 sequence is CAWSPWGGAGFFYGYTF. Written as DNA, the CDR3 is TGTGCCTGGAGTCCCTGGGGGGGGGCAGGCTTCTTTTATGGCTACACCTTC.

The CDR3 DNA reads as TGTGCCAGCAGTTACGGGGCTTGGGCTGAAGCTTTCTTT. This encodes CASSYGAWAEAFF. The J gene is TRBJ1-1, the V gene TRBV6-5; TRBD1 might be the D (5 bases). CDR3 length: 13 residues. Germline CDR1 and CDR2: MNHEY and SVGAGI. V lost 2 bases and J lost 6, with 10 bases in between.

The chain couples TRBV12-2 to TRBJ2-7; no check of the table's D call, TRBD1, against the DNA was made. TRBV12-2 is an annotated pseudogene. The CDR3 is 17 amino acids. CDR3 sequence (DNA): TGTGCAAGTCGCTTAGCGGAACCGGCAGGGTCTCGGGACGAGCAGTACTTC. This codes for CASRLAEPAGSRDEQYF.

The chain couples TRBV5-1 to TRBJ1-3; 8 bases match TRBD1. The CDR3 runs to 17 residues. J lost 2 bases, V lost 4 bases, and 11 bases had no gene match. CDR1 and CDR2 (germline): SGHRS, YFSETQ. Here the CDR3 reads CASSTLKDRVTGNTIYF. CDR3 in DNA: TGCGCCAGCAGCACCCTTAAGGACAGGGTGACTGGAAACACCATATATTTT. Full variable domain (rest looked up from reference TRBV5-1 and TRBJ1-3): KAGVTQTPRYLIKTRGQQVTLSCSPISGHRSVSWYQQTPGQGLQFLFEYFSETQRNKGNFPGRFSGRQFSNSRSEMNVSTLELGDSALYLCASSTLKDRVTGNTIYFGEGSWLTVV.

The rearrangement joins TRBV5-1 to TRBJ2-2, with TRBD2 matching over 8 bases. This CDR3 comprises 14 residues. CDR1 is SGHRS, CDR2 YFSETQ, per germline. V lost 5 bases and J lost 5; bases outside the gene matches: 5. CDR3 loop: CASSPSGGTGELFF. In DNA, the CDR3 is TGCGCCAGCAGTCCATCGGGGGGGACCGGGGAGCTGTTTTTT.

This sequence joins TRBV7-9 and TRBJ1-1, with TRBD1 identical over 8 bases. The J segment lost 2 bases and the V segment lost 4 bases, leaving 6 bases of the junction unmatched. The CDR3 runs to 15 residues. CDR1 and CDR2 (germline): SEHNR, FQNEAQ (reference sequence). Written as DNA, the CDR3 is TGTGCCAGCAGCTCCTACAGGGGGACCAACACTGAAGCTTTCTTT. Protein product: CASSSYRGTNTEAFF. Full variable domain (outside the CDR3, taken from reference TRBV7-9 and TRBJ1-1): DTGVSQNPRHKITKRGQNVTFRCDPISEHNRLYWYRQTLGQGPEFLTYFQNEAQLEKSRLLSDRFSAERPKGSFSTLEIQRTEQGDSAMYLCASSSYRGTNTEAFFGQGTRLTVV.

J is TRBJ1-5 and V is TRBV7-9; 7 bases fit TRBD1. The CDR3 has 15 residues. The junction had 8 bases not matched to a gene; V was cut back by 5 bases and J by 4 bases. CDR1 and CDR2 (germline): SEHNR, FQNEAQ (reference sequence). The CDR3 is CASSRGQFFNQPQHF. The DNA for the CDR3 is TGTGCCAGCAGCCGGGGACAGTTCTTTAATCAGCCCCAGCATTTT.

The chain recombines TRBV11-2 with TRBJ1-3; maybe TRBD1 (5 bases). CDR1 SGHAT and CDR2 FQNNGV come from the germline V gene. The CDR3 extends over 15 amino acids. V was pared by 5 bases and J by 0 bases, with 11 bases between. This CDR3 is CASSNDRNSGNTIYF. The CDR3 DNA reads TGTGCCAGCAGCAACGACAGAAACTCTGGAAACACCATATATTTT.